This T cell receptor (beta chain) was observed in a study of shared clonotypes between healthy human individuals. V shed 2 bases and J shed 5 bases, with 19 bases lying between them. CDR1 and CDR2 (germline): GTSNPN, SVGIG (reference sequence). The CDR3 contains 15 residues. Sequencing used immunoSEQ multiplex PCR; TCRdb keeps in-frame clones, though not all of them. The data hold a few million clones, with just over 90% observed a single time. The V and J genes are TRBV30 and TRBJ2-7; D unclear. The sequencing input was naive CD4+ T cells from PBMCs. Specified subset: CD45RA+ positively selected. The origin of this receptor is a man aged 18 to 35 in good health. Some clones in this sample may be carry-over from other donors' samples. This chain's CDR3 is CAWSSPHGPLHEQYF. For the CDR3, the DNA is TGTGCCTGGAGTTCCCCCCACGGGCCCCTCCACGAGCAGTACTTC.